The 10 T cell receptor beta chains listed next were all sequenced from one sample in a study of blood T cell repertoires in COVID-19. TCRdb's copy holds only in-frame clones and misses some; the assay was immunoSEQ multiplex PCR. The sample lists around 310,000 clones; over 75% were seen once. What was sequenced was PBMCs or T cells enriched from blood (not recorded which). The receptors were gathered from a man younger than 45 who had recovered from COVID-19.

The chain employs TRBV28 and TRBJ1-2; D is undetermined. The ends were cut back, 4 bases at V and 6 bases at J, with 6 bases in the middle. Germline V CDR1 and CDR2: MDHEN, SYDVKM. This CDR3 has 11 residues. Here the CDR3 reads CASSSLNGYTF. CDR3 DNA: TGTGCCAGCAGTTCTTTAAATGGCTACACCTTC.

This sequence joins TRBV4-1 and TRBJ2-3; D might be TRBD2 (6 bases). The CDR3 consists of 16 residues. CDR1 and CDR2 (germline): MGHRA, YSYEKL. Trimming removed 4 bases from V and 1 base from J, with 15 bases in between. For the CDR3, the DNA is TGCGCCAGCAGCCGCGGAAGCGGGTCAGGCACAGATACGCAGTATTTT. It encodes CASSRGSGSGTDTQYF.

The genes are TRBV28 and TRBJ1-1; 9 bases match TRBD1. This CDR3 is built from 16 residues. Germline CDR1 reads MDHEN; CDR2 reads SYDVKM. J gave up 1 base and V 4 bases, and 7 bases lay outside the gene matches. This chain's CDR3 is CASSYAPGQGNTEAFF. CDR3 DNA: TGTGCCAGCAGTTACGCACCGGGACAGGGGAACACTGAAGCTTTCTTT. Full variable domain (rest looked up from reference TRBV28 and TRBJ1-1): DVKVTQSSRYLVKRTGEKVFLECVQDMDHENMFWYRQDPGLGLRLIYFSYDVKMKEKGDIPEGYSVSREKKERFSLILESASTNQTSMYLCASSYAPGQGNTEAFFGQGTRLTVV.

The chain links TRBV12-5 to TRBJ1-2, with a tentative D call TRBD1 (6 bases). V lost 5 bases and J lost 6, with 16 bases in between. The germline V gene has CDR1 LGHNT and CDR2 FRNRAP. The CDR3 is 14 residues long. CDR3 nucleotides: TGTGCTAGTGGTCCGATGTCCTCAGGGGATGGCTACACCTTC. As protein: CASGPMSSGDGYTF. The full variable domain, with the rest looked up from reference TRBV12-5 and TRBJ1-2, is DARVTQTPRHKVTEMGQEVTMRCQPILGHNTVFWYRQTMMQGLELLAYFRNRAPLDDSGMPKDRFSAEMPDATLATLKIQPSEPRDSAVYFCASGPMSSGDGYTFGSGTRLTVV.

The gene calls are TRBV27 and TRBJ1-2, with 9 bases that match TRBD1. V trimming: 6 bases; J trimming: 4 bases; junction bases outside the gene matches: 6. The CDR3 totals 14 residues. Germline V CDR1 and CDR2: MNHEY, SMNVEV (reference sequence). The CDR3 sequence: CASRGQGKSYGYTF. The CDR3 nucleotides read TGTGCCAGCAGAGGACAGGGGAAAAGCTATGGCTACACCTTC.

The CDR3 protein is CASSAGDSSTDTQYF. The CDR3 DNA is TGTGCCAGCAGTGCCGGAGACAGTAGCACAGATACGCAGTATTTT. The gene calls are TRBV2 and TRBJ2-3, with D possibly TRBD1 on 5 matching bases. Trimming left V 4 bases short and J 0 bases short, with 11 bases between. The germline V gene encodes CDR1 SNHLY and CDR2 FYNNEI. CDR3 length: 15 amino acids. The full variable domain, with the rest looked up from reference TRBV2 and TRBJ2-3, is EPEVTQTPSHQVTQMGQEVILRCVPISNHLYFYWYRQILGQKVEFLVSFYNNEISEKSEIFDDQFSVERPDGSNFTLKIRSTKLEDSAMYFCASSAGDSSTDTQYFGPGTRLTVL.

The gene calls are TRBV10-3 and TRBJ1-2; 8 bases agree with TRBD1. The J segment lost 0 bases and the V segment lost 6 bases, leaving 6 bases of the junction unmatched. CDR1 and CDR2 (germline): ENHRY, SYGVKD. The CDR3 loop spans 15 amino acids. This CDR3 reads CAIREGTGSNYGYTF. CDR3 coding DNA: TGTGCCATCAGAGAAGGGACAGGATCTAACTATGGCTACACCTTC.

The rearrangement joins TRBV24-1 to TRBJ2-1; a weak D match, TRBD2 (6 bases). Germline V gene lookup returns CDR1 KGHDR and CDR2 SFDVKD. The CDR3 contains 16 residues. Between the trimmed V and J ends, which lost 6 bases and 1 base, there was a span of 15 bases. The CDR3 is CATSSRRGPSYNEQFF. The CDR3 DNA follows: TGTGCCACCAGTTCTAGGCGGGGACCTTCCTACAATGAGCAGTTCTTC.

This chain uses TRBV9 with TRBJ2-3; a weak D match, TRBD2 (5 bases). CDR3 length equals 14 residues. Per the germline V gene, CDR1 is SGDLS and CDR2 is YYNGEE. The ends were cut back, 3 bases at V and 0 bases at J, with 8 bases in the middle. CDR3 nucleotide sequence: TGTGCCAGCAGCGAGGGAGTTAGCACAGATACGCAGTATTTT. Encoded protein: CASSEGVSTDTQYF.

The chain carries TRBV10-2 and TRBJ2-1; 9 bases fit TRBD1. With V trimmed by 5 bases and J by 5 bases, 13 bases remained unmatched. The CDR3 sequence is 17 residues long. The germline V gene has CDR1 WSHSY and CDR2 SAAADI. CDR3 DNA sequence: TGCGCCAGCAGTCCCGGGACAGGGATCAGGTGGGACAATGAGCAGTTCTTC. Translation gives CASSPGTGIRWDNEQFF.